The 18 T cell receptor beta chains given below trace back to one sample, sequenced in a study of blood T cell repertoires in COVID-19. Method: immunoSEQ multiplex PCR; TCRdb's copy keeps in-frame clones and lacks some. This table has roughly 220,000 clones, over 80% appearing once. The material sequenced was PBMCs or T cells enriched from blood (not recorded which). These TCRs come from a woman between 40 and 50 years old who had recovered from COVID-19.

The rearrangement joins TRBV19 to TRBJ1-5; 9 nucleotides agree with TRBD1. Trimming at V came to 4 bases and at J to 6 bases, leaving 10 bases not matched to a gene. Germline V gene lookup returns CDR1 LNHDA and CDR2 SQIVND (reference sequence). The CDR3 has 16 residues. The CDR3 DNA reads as TGTGCCAGTAGTAACGCCGGGACAGGGAGAACTCAGCCCCAGCATTTT. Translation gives CASSNAGTGRTQPQHF.

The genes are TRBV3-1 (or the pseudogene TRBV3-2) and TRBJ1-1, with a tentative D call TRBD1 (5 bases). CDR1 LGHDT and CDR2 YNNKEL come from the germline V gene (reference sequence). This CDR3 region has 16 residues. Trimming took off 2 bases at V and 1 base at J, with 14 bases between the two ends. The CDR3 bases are TGTGCCAGCAGCCAACGAAAAACTACAGGGAACACTGAAGCTTTCTTT. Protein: CASSQRKTTGNTEAFF.

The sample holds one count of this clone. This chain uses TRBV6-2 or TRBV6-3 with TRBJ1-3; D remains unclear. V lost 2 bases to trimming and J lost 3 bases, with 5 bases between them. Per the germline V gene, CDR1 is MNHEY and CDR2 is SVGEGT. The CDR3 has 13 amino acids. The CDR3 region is CASSYPIGNTIYF. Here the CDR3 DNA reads TGTGCCAGCAGTTACCCCATTGGAAACACCATATATTTT.

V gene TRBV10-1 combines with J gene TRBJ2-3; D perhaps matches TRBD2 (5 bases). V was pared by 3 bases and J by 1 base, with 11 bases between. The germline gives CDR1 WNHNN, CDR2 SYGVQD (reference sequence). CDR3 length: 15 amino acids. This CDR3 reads CASSDGILGTDTQYF. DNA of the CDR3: TGCGCCAGCAGTGACGGGATCTTGGGCACAGATACGCAGTATTTT.

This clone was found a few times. The CDR3 protein is CSVEARGNTEAFF. In nucleotides, the CDR3 is TGCAGCGTTGAAGCGCGGGGGAACACTGAAGCTTTCTTT. The J gene is TRBJ1-1, the V gene TRBV29-1; D unresolved. Trimming removed 1 base at V and 1 base at J, with 7 bases between. The CDR3 sequence is 13 residues long. Germline assignment: CDR1 SQVTM and CDR2 ANQGSEA.

The CDR3 nucleotides read TGTGCCAGCAGCCTGACAGGGGTACAGACCCAGTACTTC. Its translation is CASSLTGVQTQYF. This sequence joins TRBV11-3 and TRBJ2-5; the match to TRBD1 covers 8 bases. The germline CDR1 and CDR2 sequences are SGHNT and YENEEA. J lost 6 bases, V lost 5 bases, and 5 bases had no gene match. The CDR3 has 13 amino acids.

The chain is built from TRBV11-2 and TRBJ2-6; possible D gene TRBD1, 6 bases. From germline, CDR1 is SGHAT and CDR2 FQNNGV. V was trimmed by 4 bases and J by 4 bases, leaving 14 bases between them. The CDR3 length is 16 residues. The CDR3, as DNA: TGTGCCAGCAGCTACCTCAGGGGCCCCGGGGCCAACGTCCTGACTTTC. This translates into CASSYLRGPGANVLTF.

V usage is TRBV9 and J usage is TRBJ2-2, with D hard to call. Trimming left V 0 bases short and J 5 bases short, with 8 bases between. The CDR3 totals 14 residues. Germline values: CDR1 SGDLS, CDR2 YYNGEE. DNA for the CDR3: TGTGCCAGCAGCGTAGGGGCCACGACCGGGGAGCTGTTTTTT. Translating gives CASSVGATTGELFF.

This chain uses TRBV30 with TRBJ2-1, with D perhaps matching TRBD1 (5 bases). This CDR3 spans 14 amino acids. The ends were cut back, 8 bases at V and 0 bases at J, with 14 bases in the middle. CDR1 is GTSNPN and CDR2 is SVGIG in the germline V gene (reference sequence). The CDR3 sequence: CAAASGRSYNEQFF. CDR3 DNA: TGTGCCGCCGCCTCAGGGCGCTCCTACAATGAGCAGTTCTTC.

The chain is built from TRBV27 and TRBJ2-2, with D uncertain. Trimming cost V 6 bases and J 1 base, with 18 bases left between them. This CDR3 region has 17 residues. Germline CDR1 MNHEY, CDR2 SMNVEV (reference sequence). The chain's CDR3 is CASSLEFRRVNTGELFF. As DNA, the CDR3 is TGTGCCAGCAGCCTAGAGTTTCGCCGGGTGAACACCGGGGAGCTGTTTTTT.

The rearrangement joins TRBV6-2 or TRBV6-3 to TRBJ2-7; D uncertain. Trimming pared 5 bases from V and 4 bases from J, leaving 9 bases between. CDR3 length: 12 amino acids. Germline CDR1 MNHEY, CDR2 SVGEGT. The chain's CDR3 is CASSQDWYEQYV. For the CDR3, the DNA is TGTGCCAGCAGTCAAGACTGGTACGAGCAGTACGTC.

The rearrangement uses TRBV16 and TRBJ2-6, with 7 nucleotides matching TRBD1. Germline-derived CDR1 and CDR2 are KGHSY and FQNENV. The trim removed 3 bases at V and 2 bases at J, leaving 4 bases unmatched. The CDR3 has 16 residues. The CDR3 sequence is CASSHPTGAGANVLTF. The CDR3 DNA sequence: TGTGCCAGCAGCCACCCCACAGGGGCTGGGGCCAACGTCCTGACTTTC.

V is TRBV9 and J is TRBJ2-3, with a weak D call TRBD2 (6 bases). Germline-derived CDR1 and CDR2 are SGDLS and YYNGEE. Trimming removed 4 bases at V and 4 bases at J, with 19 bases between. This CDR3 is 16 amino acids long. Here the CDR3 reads CASSTFGGSPPDTQYF. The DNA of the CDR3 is TGTGCCAGCAGCACCTTTGGGGGGAGTCCCCCAGATACGCAGTATTTT. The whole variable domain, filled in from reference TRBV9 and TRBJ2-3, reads DSGVTQTPKHLITATGQRVTLRCSPRSGDLSVYWYQQSLDQGLQFLIQYYNGEERAKGNILERFSAQQFPDLHSELNLSSLELGDSALYFCASSTFGGSPPDTQYFGPGTRLTVL.

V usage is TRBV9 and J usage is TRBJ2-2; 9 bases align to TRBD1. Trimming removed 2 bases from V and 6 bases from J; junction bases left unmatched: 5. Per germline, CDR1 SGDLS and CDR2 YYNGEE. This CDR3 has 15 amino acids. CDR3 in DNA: TGTGCCAGCAGCGTTAGGACAGGGGAGGCCGGGGAGCTGTTTTTT. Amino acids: CASSVRTGEAGELFF.

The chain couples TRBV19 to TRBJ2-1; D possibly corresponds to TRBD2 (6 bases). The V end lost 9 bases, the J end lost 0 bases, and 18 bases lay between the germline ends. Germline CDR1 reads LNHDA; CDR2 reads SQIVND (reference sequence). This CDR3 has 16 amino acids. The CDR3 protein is CASQSLDGSSYNEQFF. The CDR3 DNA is TGTGCCAGCCAGTCGCTGGACGGGAGCTCCTACAATGAGCAGTTCTTC.

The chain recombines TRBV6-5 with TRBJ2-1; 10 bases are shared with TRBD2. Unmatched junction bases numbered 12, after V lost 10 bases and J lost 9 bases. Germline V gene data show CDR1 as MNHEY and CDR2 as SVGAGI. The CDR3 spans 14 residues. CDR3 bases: TGTGCCACCCTAACTCTAGCGGGGGTGGGTGAGCAGTTCTTC. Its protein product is CATLTLAGVGEQFF.

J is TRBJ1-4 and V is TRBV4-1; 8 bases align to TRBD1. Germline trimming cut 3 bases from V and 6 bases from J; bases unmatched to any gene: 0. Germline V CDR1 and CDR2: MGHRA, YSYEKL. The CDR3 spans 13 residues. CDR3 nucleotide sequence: TGCGCCAGCAGCCAGACAGGGGATGAAAAACTGTTTTTT. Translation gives CASSQTGDEKLFF.

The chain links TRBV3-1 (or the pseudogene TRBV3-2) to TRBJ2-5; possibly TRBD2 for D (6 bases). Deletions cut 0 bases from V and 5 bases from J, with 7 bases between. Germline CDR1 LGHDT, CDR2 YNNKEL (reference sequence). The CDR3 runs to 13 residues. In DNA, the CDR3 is TGTGCCAGCAGCCAAGACGGAGGGGAGACCCAGTACTTC. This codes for CASSQDGGETQYF.